Described below is a single T cell receptor (beta chain) sequence and its context. Its matching antigen is unknown. The sample comes from a study of T-cell memory formation after mild COVID-19. For the study at large: The two donors had largely donor-specific TCR clusters. Findings of the study overall: Clones that got smaller from day 15 to 85 had even CD4/CD8, while clones growing later tipped toward CD4+. Specificity for SARS-CoV-2 was not confirmed among the second-wave clones peaking on day 37.

TCR alpha and TCR beta cDNA libraries with sample barcodes and UMIs came from 5'RACE using constant-segment primers. TCRdb reprocessed the 5' RACE reads with MiXCR, giving one entry per CDR3 protein. The data contain about 300,000 distinct CDR3 sequences, 15% to 20% of them singletons. The CDR3 totals 15 residues. The germline V gene has CDR1 LGHNA and CDR2 YSLEER. V shed 4 bases and J 4 bases; nucleotides not matched to a gene: 4. The sequenced sample was PBMCs or a T cell subset sorted from them (not recorded which). This TCR was recovered from a man between 18 and 35 years old who had mild COVID-19 (a few samples of this study predate the infection). Cell type and time point are not known. J is TRBJ2-1 and V is TRBV4-3, with 10 positions matching TRBD1. The CDR3 reads CASSPRGQGYNEQFF. As DNA, the CDR3 is TGCGCCAGCAGCCCACGGGGACAGGGGTACAATGAGCAGTTCTTC.